The 18 T cell receptor beta chains reported below all come from one sample, sequenced in a study of blood T cell repertoires in COVID-19. Profiled with immunoSEQ multiplex PCR; TCRdb holds only in-frame clones, not every one. This sample has tens of thousands of clones, with around 84% found just once. Sequencing used peripheral blood. The receptor set was obtained from a man aged 50 to 60 with active or convalescent COVID-19.

This clone was seen just once. The rearrangement joins TRBV24-1 to TRBJ2-1, with 7 bases lining up with TRBD1. The germline CDR1 and CDR2 sequences are KGHDR and SFDVKD. V gave up 3 bases and J gave up 5 bases; unmatched junction bases: 3. The CDR3 runs to 14 residues. In DNA, the CDR3 is TGTGCCACCAGTGATACGACAGGGAACAATGAGCAGTTCTTC. Amino acids: CATSDTTGNNEQFF.

This clone is a singleton in its sample. This chain connects TRBV7-6 to TRBJ2-3; 9 bases are a match to TRBD2. The germline V gene has CDR1 SGHVS and CDR2 FNYEAQ. The CDR3 runs to 15 residues. The J segment lost 5 bases and the V segment lost 5 bases, leaving 8 bases of the junction unmatched. CDR3 in DNA: TGTGCCAGCAGCGCGGGGGGGGCTCTGGGAGATACGCAGTATTTT. It yields the protein CASSAGGALGDTQYF.

The V call is TRBV19, the J call TRBJ2-1; TRBD2 matches at 7 bases. The CDR3 runs 16 residues. After removal of 4 bases from V and 0 bases from J, the junction contained 6 bases not matched to a gene. Germline CDR1 LNHDA, CDR2 SQIVND (reference sequence). The CDR3 DNA sequence: TGTGCCAGTAGTAGGGGAGGGTCCAGCTCCTACAATGAGCAGTTCTTC. Its translation is CASSRGGSSSYNEQFF.

The chain is built from TRBV5-1 and TRBJ2-3; TRBD2 agrees at 7 bases. The CDR3 totals 17 residues. Germline loops: CDR1 SGHRS, CDR2 YFSETQ. Trimming removed 1 base from V and 6 bases from J; junction bases left unmatched: 14. The CDR3 DNA is TGCGCCAGCAGCTTGAGGTCGGGGGGTAGGGTGGTGGATACGCAGTATTTT. Protein product: CASSLRSGGRVVDTQYF.

The chain is built from TRBV9 and TRBJ1-2; 7 bases align to TRBD1. The germline gives CDR1 SGDLS, CDR2 YYNGEE. With V trimmed by 4 bases and J by 2 bases, 8 bases remained unmatched. This CDR3 contains 15 residues. CDR3 amino acids: CASSPRQGGNYGYTF. The CDR3 bases are TGTGCCAGCAGCCCGAGACAGGGCGGGAACTATGGCTACACCTTC.

This chain joins TRBV6-5 and TRBJ1-1; D remains unclear. The V end lost 0 bases, the J end lost 5 bases, and 13 bases lay between the germline ends. Germline V CDR1 and CDR2: MNHEY, SVGAGI. The CDR3 is 15 residues long. CDR3 in DNA: TGTGCCAGCAGTTACTCAACCCGAGGGAGGACTGAAGCTTTCTTT. Protein sequence: CASSYSTRGRTEAFF.

V gene TRBV3-1 (or the pseudogene TRBV3-2) combines with J gene TRBJ1-2; D might be TRBD1 (5 bases). This CDR3 has 14 residues. The V gene lost 3 bases and the J gene lost 1 base, with 9 bases spanning the gap. CDR1 is LGHDT and CDR2 is YNNKEL in the germline V gene (reference sequence). The CDR3 protein is CASSHLDINYGYTF. In DNA form, the CDR3 reads TGTGCCAGCAGCCACTTGGACATTAACTATGGCTACACCTTC.

The DNA of the CDR3 is TGCGCCAGCAGCTTTCGGGGCACTGAAGCTTTCTTT. Its protein product is CASSFRGTEAFF. The chain employs TRBV5-1 and TRBJ1-1; D not certain. This CDR3 has 12 residues. V dropped 2 bases and J dropped 4 bases, with 6 bases sitting between them. Germline V gene sequence: CDR1 SGHRS, CDR2 YFSETQ. Filled out from reference TRBV5-1 and TRBJ1-1, the complete variable domain reads KAGVTQTPRYLIKTRGQQVTLSCSPISGHRSVSWYQQTPGQGLQFLFEYFSETQRNKGNFPGRFSGRQFSNSRSEMNVSTLELGDSALYLCASSFRGTEAFFGQGTRLTVV.

The chain links TRBV5-1 to TRBJ1-2; TRBD1 aligns across 7 bases. The CDR3 spans 16 residues. The ends lost 0 bases at V and 2 bases at J; junction bases unmatched: 7. CDR1 is SGHRS, CDR2 YFSETQ, per germline. The CDR3 spells CASSLGDHRGNYGYTF. The CDR3 DNA is TGCGCCAGCAGCTTGGGGGATCACAGGGGCAACTATGGCTACACCTTC.

This chain uses TRBV6-5 with TRBJ2-7; TRBD1 matches at 7 bases. J gave up 3 bases and V 6 bases, and 5 bases lay outside the gene matches. CDR1 is MNHEY and CDR2 is SVGAGI in the germline V gene. The CDR3 loop spans 13 amino acids. CDR3 DNA: TGTGCCAGCAGAGACAGGGACATCTACGAGCAGTACTTC. It specifies CASRDRDIYEQYF.

This chain links TRBV27 with TRBJ2-7; 12 bases agree with TRBD2. V gave up 8 bases and J gave up 4 bases; unmatched junction bases: 6. The CDR3 loop spans 14 amino acids. In germline, CDR1 is MNHEY, CDR2 SMNVEV (reference sequence). The CDR3 here is CASRRTSGVYEQYF. The DNA of the CDR3 is TGTGCCAGCCGTAGGACTAGCGGGGTATACGAGCAGTACTTC.

This chain connects TRBV2 to TRBJ1-2; tentatively, D is TRBD1 (5 bases). Germline V lookup: CDR1 SNHLY, CDR2 FYNNEI. CDR3 length equals 10 residues. V lost 8 bases and J lost 4, with 5 bases in between. Written as DNA, the CDR3 is TGTGCCAGCCAGGGCTATGGCTACACCTTC. Translation gives CASQGYGYTF.

This sequence joins TRBV29-1 and TRBJ2-5; 7 bases are shared with TRBD1. V lost 7 bases to trimming and J lost 3 bases; unmatched junction nucleotides: 5. Germline V lookup: CDR1 SQVTM, CDR2 ANQGSEA. The CDR3 is made up of 12 amino acids. CDR3 coding DNA: TGCAGCGGCCGGACAGGCGAAGAGACCCAGTACTTC. Its protein product is CSGRTGEETQYF.

The rearrangement uses TRBV9 and TRBJ2-5, with 12 positions matching TRBD2. The CDR3 covers 16 residues. V dropped 3 bases and J dropped 5; count of bases not matched to a gene: 8. Germline CDR1 is SGDLS and CDR2 is YYNGEE. DNA of the CDR3: TGTGCCAGCAGCGCCACTAGCGGGGGGCTCCAGGAGACCCAGTACTTC. It codes for CASSATSGGLQETQYF.

The chain recombines TRBV27 with TRBJ1-1; a possible D gene is TRBD1 (6 bases). The CDR3 loop spans 13 amino acids. Trimming took 5 bases from V and 11 from J, leaving 18 bases between them. Germline CDR1 is MNHEY and CDR2 is SMNVEV (reference sequence). CDR3 residues: CASSGQRENRAFF. DNA of the CDR3: TGTGCCAGCAGTGGACAGAGGGAGAACAGGGCTTTCTTT.

The V call is TRBV6-6, the J call TRBJ2-7; D may be TRBD1 (7 bases). Trimming took off 8 bases at V and 10 bases at J, with 15 bases between the two ends. The length of the CDR3 is 11 residues. Germline V gene sequence: CDR1 MNHNY, CDR2 SVGAGI (reference sequence). The CDR3 protein is CASAGQKDQYF. For the CDR3, the DNA is TGTGCCAGCGCGGGACAGAAGGATCAGTACTTC.

This clone was detected once. The chain recombines TRBV12-3 or TRBV12-4 with TRBJ1-5; TRBD1 is a possible D gene (5 bases). The length of the CDR3 is 13 residues. Trimming left V 6 bases short and J 7 bases short, with 13 bases between. The CDR3 region is CASRGTSGQPQHF. The CDR3 DNA is TGTGCCAGCAGGGGGACTTCAGGCCAGCCCCAGCATTTT.

The V and J genes are TRBV11-2 and TRBJ2-7; D remains unclear. Trimming stripped 1 base from V and 5 bases from J, with 6 bases between. CDR1 SGHAT and CDR2 FQNNGV come from the germline V gene. This CDR3 comprises 12 residues. This CDR3 is CASSLGGNEQYF. The CDR3 nucleotides read TGTGCCAGCAGCTTAGGCGGCAACGAGCAGTACTTC.